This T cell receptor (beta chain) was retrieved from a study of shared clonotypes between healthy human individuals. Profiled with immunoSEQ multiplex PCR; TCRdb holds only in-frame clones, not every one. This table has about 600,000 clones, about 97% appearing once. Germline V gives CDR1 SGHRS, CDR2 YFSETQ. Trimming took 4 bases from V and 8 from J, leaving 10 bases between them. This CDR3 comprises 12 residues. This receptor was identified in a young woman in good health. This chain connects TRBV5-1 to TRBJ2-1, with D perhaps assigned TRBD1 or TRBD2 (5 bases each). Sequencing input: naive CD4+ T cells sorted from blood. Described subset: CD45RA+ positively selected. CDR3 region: CASSPRGDEQFF. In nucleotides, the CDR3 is TGCGCCAGCAGCCCCCGAGGGGATGAGCAGTTCTTC. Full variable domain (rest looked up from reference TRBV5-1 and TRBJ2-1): KAGVTQTPRYLIKTRGQQVTLSCSPISGHRSVSWYQQTPGQGLQFLFEYFSETQRNKGNFPGRFSGRQFSNSRSEMNVSTLELGDSALYLCASSPRGDEQFFGPGTRLTVL.